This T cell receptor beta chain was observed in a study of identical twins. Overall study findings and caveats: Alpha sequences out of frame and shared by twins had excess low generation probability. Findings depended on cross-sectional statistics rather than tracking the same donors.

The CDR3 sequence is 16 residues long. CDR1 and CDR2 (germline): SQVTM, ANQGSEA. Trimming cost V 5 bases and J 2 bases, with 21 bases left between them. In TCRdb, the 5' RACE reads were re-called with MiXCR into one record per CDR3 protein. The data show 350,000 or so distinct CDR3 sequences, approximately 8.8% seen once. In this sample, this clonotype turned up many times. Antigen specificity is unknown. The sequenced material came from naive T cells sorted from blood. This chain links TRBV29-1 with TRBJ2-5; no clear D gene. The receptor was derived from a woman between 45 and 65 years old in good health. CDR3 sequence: CSVLRSDTSPQETQYF. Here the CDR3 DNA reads TGCAGCGTTTTGCGGTCCGACACGAGCCCACAAGAGACCCAGTACTTC.